Presented here are 18 T cell receptor beta chains from one specimen sequenced in a study of PD-1 blockade in classical Hodgkin lymphoma. Assay: immunoSEQ multiplex PCR; the TCRdb copy retains only in-frame clones and omits some. The table shows 5,000 to 6,000 clones, with 82% occurring only once. Relapse was seen in all patients after autologous stem cell transplantation, and brentuximab vedotin exposure was variable. After thawing, PBMCs were subjected to magnetic negative selection to isolate CD8+ T cells. The source material was CD8+ T cells from blood, sampled at baseline. The receptors stem from a human donor with classical Hodgkin lymphoma.

This clone is classed as large. The chain has TRBV2 and TRBJ1-2; the D is unclear. This CDR3 comprises 13 residues. V gave up 2 bases and J gave up 2 bases, with 6 bases separating them. Germline CDR1 reads SNHLY; CDR2 reads FYNNEI. The CDR3 sequence is CASSEPGNYGYTF. In DNA, the CDR3 is TGTGCCAGCAGTGAACCCGGGAACTATGGCTACACCTTC.

The chain employs TRBV7-3 and TRBJ2-3; 13 positions match TRBD2. V trimming: 0 bases; J trimming: 6 bases; junction bases outside the gene matches: 12. Per the germline V gene, CDR1 is SGHTA and CDR2 is FQGTGA. This CDR3 region has 19 residues. The CDR3 sequence: CASSLTETSGGRPGDTQYF. CDR3 nucleotides: TGTGCCAGCAGCTTAACGGAGACTAGCGGGGGGCGACCAGGGGATACGCAGTATTTT.

The chain is built from TRBV19 and TRBJ1-1; D unclear. Deletions cut 5 bases from V and 0 bases from J, with 16 bases between. The CDR3 consists of 16 residues. Germline V gene data show CDR1 as LNHDA and CDR2 as SQIVND (reference sequence). The CDR3 sequence is CASSDPWEGMNTEAFF. CDR3 bases: TGTGCCAGTAGTGACCCCTGGGAGGGCATGAACACTGAAGCTTTCTTT.

V usage is TRBV18 and J usage is TRBJ2-1; D might be TRBD1 or TRBD2, each matching 5 bases. V was trimmed by 0 bases and J by 6 bases, leaving 12 bases between them. The V gene's germline CDR1 is KGHSH and CDR2 LQKENI. This CDR3 is built from 15 residues. In nucleotides, the CDR3 is TGTGCCAGCTCACCACCGCCAGGGAGCGGCAATGAGCAGTTCTTC. Its translation: CASSPPPGSGNEQFF.

This chain connects TRBV4-3 to TRBJ2-7; 8 bases are a match to TRBD2. With V trimmed by 0 bases and J by 3 bases, 7 bases remained unmatched. Germline CDR1 and CDR2: LGHNA and YSLEER. The CDR3 is 16 residues long. CDR3 bases: TGCGCCAGCAGCCAAGATCGTAGCGGGGATAACTACGAGCAGTACTTC. It codes for CASSQDRSGDNYEQYF.

This clone came up a few times. This rearrangement joins TRBV2 to TRBJ2-7, with D hard to call. Germline values: CDR1 SNHLY, CDR2 FYNNEI. The CDR3 runs to 12 residues. Trimming removed 6 bases from V and 6 bases from J, with 12 bases in between. DNA of the CDR3: TGTGCCAGCAGAGCTCCGGGTCTCGAGCAGTACTTC. It codes for CASRAPGLEQYF.

The chain couples TRBV11-2 to TRBJ2-7, with D possibly TRBD2 on 7 matching bases. Germline lookup yields CDR1 SGHAT and CDR2 FQNNGV. Trimming removed 4 bases at V and 3 bases at J, with 22 bases between. The CDR3 sequence is 17 residues long. In nucleotides, the CDR3 is TGTGCCAGCAGCTCACTTGGCGGGGAGGGGGGTAACTACGAGCAGTACTTC. Protein: CASSSLGGEGGNYEQYF.

The chain joins TRBV4-2 to TRBJ2-3, with 8 positions matching TRBD2. Germline loops: CDR1 LGHNA, CDR2 YNFKEQ. The CDR3 covers 17 residues. V shed 1 base and J 4 bases; nucleotides not matched to a gene: 10. In DNA, the CDR3 is TGTGCCAGCAGCCAAGGACCTTCGGGGGGGGAGGCAGATACGCAGTATTTT. Encoded protein: CASSQGPSGGEADTQYF.

This chain uses TRBV11-1 with TRBJ2-2; possible D gene TRBD1, 6 bases. Germline V gene data show CDR1 as SGHAT and CDR2 as FQDESV (reference sequence). The CDR3 sequence is 15 residues long. Trimming shortened V by 5 bases and J by 3 bases, and 13 bases separated the two germline ends. CDR3 DNA: TGTGCCAGCAGCCCAAGGGGGTGGGACACCGGGGAGCTGTTTTTT. The encoded protein is CASSPRGWDTGELFF.

The V call is TRBV6-6, the J call TRBJ2-4; no clear D. The J call is uncertain, as TRBJ2-7 better fits the DNA end. The CDR3 has 14 amino acids. From germline, CDR1 is MNHNY and CDR2 SVGAGI (reference sequence). The CDR3 DNA reads as TGTGCCAGCAGTTACGCGACATTGGGCTACGAGCAGTACTTC. This gives the protein CASSYATLGYEQYF.

V is TRBV7-9 and J is TRBJ1-1; TRBD1 matches 7 bases. Germline CDR1 SEHNR, CDR2 FQNEAQ (reference sequence). The CDR3 runs to 17 residues. After removal of 3 bases from V and 0 bases from J, the junction contained 10 bases not matched to a gene. CDR3 DNA sequence: TGTGCCAGCAGCTTCGCCCAGGGGGGGGCAATGAACACTGAAGCTTTCTTT. Its translation is CASSFAQGGAMNTEAFF.

V gene TRBV29-1 combines with J gene TRBJ2-1; TRBD2 aligns across 9 bases. Per germline, CDR1 SQVTM and CDR2 ANQGSEA. The length of the CDR3 is 14 residues. The J segment lost 8 bases and the V segment lost 3 bases, leaving 8 bases of the junction unmatched. The CDR3 DNA is TGCAGCGTTGACGCTAGCGGGGTGTTCGATGAGCAGTTCTTC. It translates to CSVDASGVFDEQFF.

This clone was found once. The rearrangement joins TRBV4-1 to TRBJ1-4, with TRBD1 matching over 11 bases. Germline V gives CDR1 MGHRA, CDR2 YSYEKL. There are 15 residues in the CDR3. Trimming at V came to 1 base and at J to 5 bases, leaving 0 bases not matched to a gene. The CDR3, as DNA: TGCGCCAGCAGCCAAGGGGACAGGGGGAATGAAAAACTGTTTTTT. The encoded protein is CASSQGDRGNEKLFF.

The rearrangement joins TRBV11-2 to TRBJ2-1; D unclear. Germline V gene sequence: CDR1 SGHAT, CDR2 FQNNGV. V was pared by 0 bases and J by 8 bases, with 20 bases between. The CDR3 runs to 17 residues. CDR3 in amino acids: CASSLDQASPSPYEQFF. CDR3 nucleotide sequence: TGTGCCAGCAGCTTAGATCAGGCCTCCCCGTCGCCCTATGAGCAGTTCTTC. The full variable domain, with the rest looked up from reference TRBV11-2 and TRBJ2-1, is EAGVAQSPRYKIIEKRQSVAFWCNPISGHATLYWYQQILGQGPKLLIQFQNNGVVDDSQLPKDRFSAERLKGVDSTLKIQPAKLEDSAVYLCASSLDQASPSPYEQFFGPGTRLTVL.

CDR3 sequence: CASSLSRGSETQYF. The CDR3 DNA is TGCGCCAGCAGCTTGAGCAGGGGGTCGGAGACCCAGTACTTC. The chain has TRBV5-1 and TRBJ2-5; 7 nucleotides agree with TRBD1. CDR1 SGHRS and CDR2 YFSETQ come from the germline V gene. V was clipped by 1 base and J by 5 bases; unmatched bases: 5. CDR3 length equals 14 residues.

This chain uses TRBV4-3 with TRBJ2-3; 14 nucleotides align to TRBD2. The CDR3 loop spans 17 amino acids. Germline V gene sequence: CDR1 LGHNA, CDR2 YSLEER. Trimming at V came to 1 base and at J to 5 bases, leaving 5 bases not matched to a gene. The CDR3 protein is CASSQGPGLAGVDTQYF. CDR3 bases: TGCGCCAGCAGCCAAGGTCCGGGACTAGCGGGGGTAGATACGCAGTATTTT.

This sequence joins TRBV7-9 and TRBJ2-1; D call uncertain. CDR1 is SEHNR, CDR2 FQNEAQ, per germline (reference sequence). Trimming shortened V by 4 bases and J by 2 bases, and 15 bases separated the two germline ends. The CDR3 runs to 16 residues. The CDR3 spells CASSSVEPQAYNEQFF. CDR3 DNA sequence: TGTGCCAGCAGCTCGGTTGAACCCCAGGCCTACAATGAGCAGTTCTTC. The whole variable domain, filled in from reference TRBV7-9 and TRBJ2-1, reads DTGVSQNPRHKITKRGQNVTFRCDPISEHNRLYWYRQTLGQGPEFLTYFQNEAQLEKSRLLSDRFSAERPKGSFSTLEIQRTEQGDSAMYLCASSSVEPQAYNEQFFGPGTRLTVL.

The count of this clone is one. This chain connects TRBV27 to TRBJ2-2; 8 bases fit TRBD2. V was pared by 1 base and J by 0 bases, with 10 bases of the junction left unmatched. The CDR3 length is 19 residues. CDR1 and CDR2 (germline): MNHEY, SMNVEV (reference sequence). Here the CDR3 DNA reads TGTGCCAGCAGTTTATTAGGAACGGCGGGGGGCCCGAACACCGGGGAGCTGTTTTTT. Protein product: CASSLLGTAGGPNTGELFF.